This TCR beta chain was sequenced for a study of siplizumab effects on memory and regulatory T cells. The study, taken as a whole, reports: The study found naive T cells seemingly more diverse than memory cells and seemingly major alloresponse contributors. About 75-96% of proliferating CD4+ or CD8+ clones had no assignable naive or memory phenotype.

Note on this clone: Its antigen is unidentified. The junction shows a germline mismatch at one end, possibly a read error.

The CDR3 contains 15 residues. Looked up from germline, CDR1 is SGHNT and CDR2 is YENEEA. Using immunoSEQ multiplex PCR, the repertoire was profiled, and TCRdb retains in-frame clones only, with some absent. Among fewer than 130,000 clones, roughly 92% were seen once, and the ten largest hold 1% to 1.5%. This clonotype was obtained from a human donor in good health. Sequenced material: CD4+ T cells sorted from blood. The V and J genes are TRBV11-3 and TRBJ2-1; 8 nucleotides line up with TRBD2. The CDR3 DNA sequence: TGTGCCAGCAGTTTAGGGACTAGGGTCGGCAATGAGCAGTTCTTC. It is translated as CASSLGTRVGNEQFF.